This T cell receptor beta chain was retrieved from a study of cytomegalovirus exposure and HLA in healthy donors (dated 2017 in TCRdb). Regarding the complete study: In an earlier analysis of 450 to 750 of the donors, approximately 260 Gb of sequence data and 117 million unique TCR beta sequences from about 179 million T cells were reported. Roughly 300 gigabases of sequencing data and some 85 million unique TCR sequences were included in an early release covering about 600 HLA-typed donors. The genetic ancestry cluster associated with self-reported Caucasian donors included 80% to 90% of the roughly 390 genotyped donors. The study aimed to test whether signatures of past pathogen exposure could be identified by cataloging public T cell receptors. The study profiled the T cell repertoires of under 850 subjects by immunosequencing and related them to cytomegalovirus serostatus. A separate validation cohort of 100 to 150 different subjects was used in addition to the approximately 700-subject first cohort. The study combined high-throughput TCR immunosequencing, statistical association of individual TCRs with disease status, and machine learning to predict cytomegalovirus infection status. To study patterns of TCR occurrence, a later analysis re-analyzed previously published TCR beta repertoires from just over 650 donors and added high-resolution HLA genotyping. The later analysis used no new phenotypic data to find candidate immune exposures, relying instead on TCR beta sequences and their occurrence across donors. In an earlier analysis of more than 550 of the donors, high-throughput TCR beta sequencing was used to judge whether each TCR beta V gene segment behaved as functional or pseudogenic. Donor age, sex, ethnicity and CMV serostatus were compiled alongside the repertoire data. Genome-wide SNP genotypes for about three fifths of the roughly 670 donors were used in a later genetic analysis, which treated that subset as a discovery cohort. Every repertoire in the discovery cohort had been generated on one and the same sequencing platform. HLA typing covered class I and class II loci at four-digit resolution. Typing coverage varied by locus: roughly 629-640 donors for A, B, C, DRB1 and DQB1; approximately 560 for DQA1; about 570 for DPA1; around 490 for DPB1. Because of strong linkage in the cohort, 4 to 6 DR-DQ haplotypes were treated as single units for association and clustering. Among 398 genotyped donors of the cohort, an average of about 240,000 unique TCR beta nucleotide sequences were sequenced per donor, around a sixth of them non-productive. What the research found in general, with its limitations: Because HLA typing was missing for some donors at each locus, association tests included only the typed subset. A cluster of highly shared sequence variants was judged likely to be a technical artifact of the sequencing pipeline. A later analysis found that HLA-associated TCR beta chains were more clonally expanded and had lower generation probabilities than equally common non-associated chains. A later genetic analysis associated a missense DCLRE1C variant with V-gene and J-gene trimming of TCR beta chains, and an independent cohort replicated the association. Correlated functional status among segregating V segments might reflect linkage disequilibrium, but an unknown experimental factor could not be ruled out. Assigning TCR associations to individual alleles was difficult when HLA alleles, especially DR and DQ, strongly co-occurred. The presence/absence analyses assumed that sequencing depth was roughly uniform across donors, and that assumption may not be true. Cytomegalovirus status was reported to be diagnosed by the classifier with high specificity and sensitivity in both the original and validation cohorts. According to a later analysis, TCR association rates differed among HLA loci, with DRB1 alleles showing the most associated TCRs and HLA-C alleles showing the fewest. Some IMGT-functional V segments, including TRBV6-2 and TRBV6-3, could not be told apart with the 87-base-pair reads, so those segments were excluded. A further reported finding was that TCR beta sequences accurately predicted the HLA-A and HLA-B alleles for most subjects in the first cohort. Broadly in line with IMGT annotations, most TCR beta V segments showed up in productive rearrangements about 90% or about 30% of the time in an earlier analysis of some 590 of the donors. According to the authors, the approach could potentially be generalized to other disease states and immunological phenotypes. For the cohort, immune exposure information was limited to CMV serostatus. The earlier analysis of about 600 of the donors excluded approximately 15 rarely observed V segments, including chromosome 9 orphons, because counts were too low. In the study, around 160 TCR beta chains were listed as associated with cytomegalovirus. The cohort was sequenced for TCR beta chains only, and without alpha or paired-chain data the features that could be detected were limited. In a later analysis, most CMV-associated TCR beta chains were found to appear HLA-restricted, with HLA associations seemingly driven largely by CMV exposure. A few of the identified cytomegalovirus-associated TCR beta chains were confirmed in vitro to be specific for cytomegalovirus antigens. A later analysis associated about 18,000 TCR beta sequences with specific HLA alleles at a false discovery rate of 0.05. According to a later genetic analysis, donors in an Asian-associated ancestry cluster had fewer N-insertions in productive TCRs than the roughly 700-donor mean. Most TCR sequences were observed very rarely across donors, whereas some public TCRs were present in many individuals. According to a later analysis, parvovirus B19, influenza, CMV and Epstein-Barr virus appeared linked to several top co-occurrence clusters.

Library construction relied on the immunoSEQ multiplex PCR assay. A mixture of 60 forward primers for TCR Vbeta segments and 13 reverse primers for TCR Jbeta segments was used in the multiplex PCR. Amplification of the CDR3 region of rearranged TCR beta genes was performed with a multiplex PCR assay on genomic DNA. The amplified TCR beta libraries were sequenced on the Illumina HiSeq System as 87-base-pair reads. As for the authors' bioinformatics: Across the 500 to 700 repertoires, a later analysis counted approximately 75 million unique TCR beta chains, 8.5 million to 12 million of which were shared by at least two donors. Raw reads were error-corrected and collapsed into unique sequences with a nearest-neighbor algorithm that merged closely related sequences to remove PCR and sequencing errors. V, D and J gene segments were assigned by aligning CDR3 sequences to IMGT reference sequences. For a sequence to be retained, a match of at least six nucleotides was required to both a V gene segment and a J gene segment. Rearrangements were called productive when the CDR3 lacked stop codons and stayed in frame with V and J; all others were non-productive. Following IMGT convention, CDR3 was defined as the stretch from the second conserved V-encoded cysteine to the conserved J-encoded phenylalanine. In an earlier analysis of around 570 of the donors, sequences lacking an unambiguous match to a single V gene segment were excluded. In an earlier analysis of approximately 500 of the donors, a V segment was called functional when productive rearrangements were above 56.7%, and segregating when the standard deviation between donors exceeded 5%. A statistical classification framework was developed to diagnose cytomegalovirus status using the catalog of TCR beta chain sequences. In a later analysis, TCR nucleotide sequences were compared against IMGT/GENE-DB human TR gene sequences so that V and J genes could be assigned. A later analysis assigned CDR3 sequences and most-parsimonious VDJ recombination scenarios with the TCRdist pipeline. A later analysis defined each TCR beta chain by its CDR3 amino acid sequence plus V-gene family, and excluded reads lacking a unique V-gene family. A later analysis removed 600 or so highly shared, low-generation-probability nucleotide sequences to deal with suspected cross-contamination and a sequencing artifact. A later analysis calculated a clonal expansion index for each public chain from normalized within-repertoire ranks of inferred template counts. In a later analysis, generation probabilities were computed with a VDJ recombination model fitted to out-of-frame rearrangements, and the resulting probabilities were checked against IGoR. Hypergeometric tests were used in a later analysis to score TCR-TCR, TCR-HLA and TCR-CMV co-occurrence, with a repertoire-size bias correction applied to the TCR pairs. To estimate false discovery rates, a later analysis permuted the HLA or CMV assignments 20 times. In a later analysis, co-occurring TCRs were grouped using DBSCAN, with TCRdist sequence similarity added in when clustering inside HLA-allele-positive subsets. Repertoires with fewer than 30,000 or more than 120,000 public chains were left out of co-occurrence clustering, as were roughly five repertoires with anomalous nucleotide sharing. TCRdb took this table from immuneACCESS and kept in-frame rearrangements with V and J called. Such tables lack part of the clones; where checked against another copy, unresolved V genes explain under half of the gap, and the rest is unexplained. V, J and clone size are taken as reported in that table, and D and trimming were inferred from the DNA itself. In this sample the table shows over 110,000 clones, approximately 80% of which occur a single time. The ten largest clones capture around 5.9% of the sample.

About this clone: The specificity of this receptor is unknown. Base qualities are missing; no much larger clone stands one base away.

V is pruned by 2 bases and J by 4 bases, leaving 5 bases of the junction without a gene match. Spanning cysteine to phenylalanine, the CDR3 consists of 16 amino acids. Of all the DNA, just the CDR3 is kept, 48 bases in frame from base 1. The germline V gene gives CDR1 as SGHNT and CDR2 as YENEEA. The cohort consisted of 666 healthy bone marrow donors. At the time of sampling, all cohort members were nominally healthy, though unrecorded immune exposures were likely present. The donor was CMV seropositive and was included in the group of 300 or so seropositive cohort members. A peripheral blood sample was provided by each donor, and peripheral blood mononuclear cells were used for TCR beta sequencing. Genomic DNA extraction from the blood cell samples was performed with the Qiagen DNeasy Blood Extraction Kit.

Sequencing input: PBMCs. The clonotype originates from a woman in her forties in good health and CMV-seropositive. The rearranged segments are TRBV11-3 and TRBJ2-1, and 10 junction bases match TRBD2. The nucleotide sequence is TGTGCCAGCAGCTTACCGGGACTAGCGACATACAATGAGCAGTTCTTC. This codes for CASSLPGLATYNEQFF.